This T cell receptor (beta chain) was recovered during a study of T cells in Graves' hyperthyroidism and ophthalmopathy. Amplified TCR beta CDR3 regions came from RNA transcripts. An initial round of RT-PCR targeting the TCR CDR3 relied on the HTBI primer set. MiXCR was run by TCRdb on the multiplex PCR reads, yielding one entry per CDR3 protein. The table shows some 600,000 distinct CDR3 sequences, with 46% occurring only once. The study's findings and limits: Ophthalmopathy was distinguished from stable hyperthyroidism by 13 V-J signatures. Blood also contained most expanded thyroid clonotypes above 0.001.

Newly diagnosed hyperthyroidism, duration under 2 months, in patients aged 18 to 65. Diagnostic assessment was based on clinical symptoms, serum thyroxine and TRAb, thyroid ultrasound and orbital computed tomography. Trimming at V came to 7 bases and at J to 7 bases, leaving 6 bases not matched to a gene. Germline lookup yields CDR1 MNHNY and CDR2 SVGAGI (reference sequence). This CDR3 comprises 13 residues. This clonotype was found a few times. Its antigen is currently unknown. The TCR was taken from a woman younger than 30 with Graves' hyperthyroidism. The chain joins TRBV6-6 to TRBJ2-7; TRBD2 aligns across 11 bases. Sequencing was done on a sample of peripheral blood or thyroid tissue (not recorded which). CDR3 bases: TGTGCCAGCATCGGGACTAGCGGTCGGGAGCAGTACTTC. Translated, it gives CASIGTSGREQYF.